This T cell receptor (beta chain) was identified during a study of T cell repertoires in cytomegalovirus infection (dated by TCRdb to between 2018 and 2021). With respect to the entire study: Because public TCR beta signatures pointed to carriage of CMV infection together with the matching HLA type, the HLA type of each donor mattered for the analysis.

Sequenced using an Illumina HiSeq 1500. TCRdb itself trimmed the public reads at Q25 with fastp, ran MiXCR and retained productive beta chains. Under each unique CDR3 protein, matching rows form one entry showing the most common genes and DNA. Across this sample there are almost 300,000 distinct CDR3 sequences, with about 8.8% seen only once. The ten top clones hold around 2.4% of the sample. Many counts were recorded for this clonotype. It has no known antigen specificity. Base qualities were left out, and no much larger clone turns up one base away. The full study reports these points: In both this cohort and an independent roughly 400-donor cohort, the cumulative frequency of public TCR beta family members distinguished carriers of CMV infection plus the relevant HLA type. The ex vivo response was dominated by HLA-C-restricted CMV-specific TCR beta clonotypes, and the single most frequent clonotype in two of eight donors was supplied by these HLA-C-restricted clonotypes.

Source material: PBMCs. The receptor was isolated from a human donor in good health (CMV status not recorded). Some clones in this sample may be carry-over from other donors' samples.

The CDR3: CASRLNRADTQYF. DNA sequence: TGTGCCAGCAGACTCAACAGGGCAGATACGCAGTATTTT. The V gene is TRBV6-5 and the J gene is TRBJ2-3; the D gene is possibly TRBD1, with 6 bases matching. V is clipped by 6 bases and J by 4 bases, and the sequence between their germline boundaries is 11 bases long. Via the germline V gene, CDR1 is MNHEY and CDR2 SVGAGI. CDR3 length: 13 amino acids, cysteine to phenylalanine. Only the CDR3 DNA is retained, 39 bases long and in frame from the first base.